This T cell receptor (beta chain) was obtained from a study of brain T cells in children with intractable seizures. Sequencing used immunoSEQ multiplex PCR; TCRdb keeps in-frame clones, though not all of them. Among 75,000 to 80,000 clones listed, approximately 94% were seen once. The table lists this clone with a few counts. V dropped 1 base and J dropped 0 bases, with 15 bases sitting between them. CDR1 is LNHDA and CDR2 is SQIVND in the germline V gene (reference sequence). The CDR3 covers 17 residues. The TCR was taken from a boy younger than two with tuberous sclerosis and intractable seizures. Sequencing was performed on peripheral blood, taken at surgery. The J gene is TRBJ1-2, the V gene TRBV19; D unclear. CDR3 residues: CASSIAEVAPANYGYTF. The DNA of the CDR3 is TGTGCCAGTAGTATAGCCGAAGTGGCACCAGCTAACTATGGCTACACCTTC.